The 12 T cell receptor beta chains below come from one sample, sequenced in a study of T cell responses to AZD1222 COVID-19 vaccine. Clones were sequenced by immunoSEQ multiplex PCR, and TCRdb holds only the in-frame ones, with some missing. The sample includes some 100,000 clones, about nine tenths of them seen just once. This sample comprised peripheral blood, obtained on day 0 of AZD1222 vaccination. The source is an adult in good health.

The chain is built from TRBV10-1 and TRBJ2-5; possible D gene TRBD2, 5 bases. This CDR3 region has 14 residues. V lost 7 bases, J lost 3 bases, and 15 bases lay in between. Germline CDR1 reads WNHNN; CDR2 reads SYGVQD (reference sequence). The CDR3 spells CASKLGGVEETQYF. CDR3 nucleotides: TGCGCCAGCAAATTAGGAGGCGTCGAAGAGACCCAGTACTTC.

V is TRBV9 and J is TRBJ1-6, with a weak D call TRBD1 (5 bases). The CDR3 length is 13 residues. The germline gives CDR1 SGDLS, CDR2 YYNGEE. Trimming took off 0 bases at V and 13 bases at J, with 11 bases between the two ends. The CDR3 is CASSVDSGTPLHF. CDR3 sequence (DNA): TGTGCCAGCAGCGTAGATTCCGGGACCCCCCTCCACTTT.

This chain joins TRBV30 and TRBJ2-5; D not resolved. In germline, CDR1 is GTSNPN, CDR2 SVGIG (reference sequence). With 0 bases removed from V and 4 bases from J, the gap between germline ends came to 3 bases. This CDR3 has 11 residues. The CDR3 DNA sequence: TGTGCCTGGAGTGTCCCAGAGACCCAGTACTTC. Its protein is CAWSVPETQYF.

The rearrangement joins TRBV6-5 to TRBJ2-7, with D possibly matching TRBD2 (5 bases). The CDR3 consists of 11 residues. Germline CDR1 and CDR2: MNHEY and SVGAGI. The germline V and J ends were trimmed by 7 bases and 12 bases, with 16 bases remaining between them. CDR3 DNA: TGTGCCAGCAACGAACAGAGGGTTTCGTACTTC. This translates into CASNEQRVSYF.

The chain combines TRBV20-1 with TRBJ1-1, with D hard to call. Looked up from germline, CDR1 is DFQATT and CDR2 is SNEGSKA (reference sequence). V lost 1 base and J 7 bases, leaving 7 bases between the germline ends. This CDR3 has 11 amino acids. CDR3 in amino acids: CSARAGYEAFF. The DNA of the CDR3 is TGCAGTGCTAGAGCGGGGTATGAAGCTTTCTTT.

The chain employs TRBV5-1 and TRBJ2-7, with unresolved D. There are 13 residues in the CDR3. Per germline, CDR1 SGHRS and CDR2 YFSETQ. With 0 bases removed from V and 6 bases from J, the gap between germline ends came to 10 bases. DNA of the CDR3: TGCGCCAGCAGCTTGGCAGAACCCGGCGAGCAGTACTTC. Its translation: CASSLAEPGEQYF. The full variable domain, rest sourced from reference TRBV5-1 and TRBJ2-7, is KAGVTQTPRYLIKTRGQQVTLSCSPISGHRSVSWYQQTPGQGLQFLFEYFSETQRNKGNFPGRFSGRQFSNSRSEMNVSTLELGDSALYLCASSLAEPGEQYFGPGTRLTVT.

This chain uses TRBV19 with TRBJ1-1, with D perhaps matching TRBD1 (6 bases). CDR3 length: 12 residues. CDR1 and CDR2 from the germline V gene are LNHDA and SQIVND (reference sequence). Trimming took 6 bases from V and 8 from J, leaving 13 bases between them. The CDR3 DNA sequence: TGTGCCAGTAGCAACGCTGACAGGGAAGCTTTCTTT. Encoded protein: CASSNADREAFF.

This sequence joins TRBV29-1 and TRBJ1-1; a weak D match, TRBD1 (5 bases). The germline V gene has CDR1 SQVTM and CDR2 ANQGSEA. The CDR3 consists of 13 residues. V was cut by 0 bases and J by 2 bases, with 7 bases left in between. CDR3 protein: CSVEETANTEAFF. The CDR3, as DNA: TGCAGCGTTGAAGAGACAGCCAACACTGAAGCTTTCTTT.

The chain links TRBV5-4 to TRBJ1-1; 9 bases fit TRBD1. The CDR3 contains 16 residues. Trimming removed 0 bases from V and 5 bases from J; junction bases left unmatched: 8. The germline gives CDR1 SGHNT, CDR2 YYREEE (reference sequence). The CDR3 spells CASSLEQGARYTEAFF. DNA of the CDR3: TGTGCCAGCAGCTTGGAACAGGGGGCCCGATATACTGAAGCTTTCTTT.

This clone was seen a single time. The V call is TRBV4-2, the J call TRBJ1-4; D remains unclear. This CDR3 is built from 16 residues. Germline CDR1 and CDR2: LGHNA and YNFKEQ. Trimming shortened V by 4 bases and J by 4 bases, and 16 bases separated the two germline ends. CDR3 amino acids: CASSPPSREDNEKLFF. The DNA for the CDR3 is TGTGCCAGCAGCCCCCCTAGTAGGGAAGATAATGAAAAACTGTTTTTT.

The V gene is TRBV3-1 (or the pseudogene TRBV3-2), the J gene TRBJ1-6; 8 nucleotides line up with TRBD1. The V gene end was trimmed by 2 bases and the J gene end by 7 bases; junction bases not matched to a gene: 4. Germline V gene sequence: CDR1 LGHDT, CDR2 YNNKEL (reference sequence). The CDR3 has 15 amino acids. The CDR3 DNA sequence: TGTGCCAGCAGCCAAAACAGGGGGGAAAATTCACCCCTCCACTTT. Its protein is CASSQNRGENSPLHF.

The chain is built from TRBV19 and TRBJ1-1; D possibly corresponds to TRBD1 (6 bases). The length of the CDR3 is 14 residues. V lost 7 bases and J lost 0, with 12 bases in between. Germline V gene data show CDR1 as LNHDA and CDR2 as SQIVND (reference sequence). The DNA for the CDR3 is TGTGCCAGTACTTGGACAGACATGAACACTGAAGCTTTCTTT. It encodes CASTWTDMNTEAFF.